This TCR beta chain came from a study of T cell repertoires in cytomegalovirus infection. Study-wide background: It was the public TCR beta signatures that indicated both CMV infection and matching HLA type. Study-wide points: The cumulative frequency of public TCR beta families distinguished individuals who carried CMV together with the relevant HLA. HLA-C-restricted CMV-specific TCR beta clonotypes were dominant in the ex vivo response.

V shed 4 bases, J shed 4 bases, and the junction held 5 bases outside the gene matches. Germline V gene lookup returns CDR1 SEHNR and CDR2 FQNEAQ (reference sequence). The CDR3 runs 14 residues. TCRdb analysed the reads with MiXCR anew, one entry per CDR3 protein. The profile shows some 170,000 distinct CDR3 sequences, about 17% of them singletons. Only a few counts were recorded for this clonotype. Its antigen remains unidentified. This TCR derives from a human donor in good health (CMV status not recorded). Some clones in this sample may be carry-over from other donors' samples. Sequenced sample: CD8+ T cells from PBMCs. The chain joins TRBV7-9 to TRBJ1-2, with 8 positions matching TRBD1. Here the CDR3 reads CASSSAGGSYGYTF. The CDR3 nucleotides read TGTGCCAGCAGCTCTGCAGGGGGCTCCTATGGCTACACCTTC.